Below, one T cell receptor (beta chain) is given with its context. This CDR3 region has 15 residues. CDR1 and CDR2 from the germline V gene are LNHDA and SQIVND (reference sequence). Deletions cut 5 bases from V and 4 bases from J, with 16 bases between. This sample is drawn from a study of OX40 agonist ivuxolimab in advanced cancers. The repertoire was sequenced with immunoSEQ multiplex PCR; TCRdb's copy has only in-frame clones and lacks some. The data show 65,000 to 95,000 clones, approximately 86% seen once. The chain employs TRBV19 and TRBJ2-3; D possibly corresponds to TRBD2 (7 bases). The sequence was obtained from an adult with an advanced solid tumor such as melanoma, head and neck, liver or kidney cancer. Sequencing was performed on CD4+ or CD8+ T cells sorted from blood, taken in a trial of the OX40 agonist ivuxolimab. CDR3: CASSWEGGRADTQYF. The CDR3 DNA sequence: TGTGCCAGTAGTTGGGAGGGGGGTCGCGCAGATACGCAGTATTTT.